This T cell receptor (beta chain) is drawn from a study of T cells in Graves' hyperthyroidism and ophthalmopathy. From germline, CDR1 is MGHDK and CDR2 SYGVNS. The CDR3 contains 16 residues. To note about this clonotype: One end of the junction fails to match germline, which may point to a read error.

TCR beta CDR3 regions were amplified from RNA transcripts. The HTBI primer set was used in a first-round RT-PCR of the TCR CDR3. TCRdb fed the multiplex PCR reads into MiXCR, producing one record per CDR3 protein. The sample lists around 340,000 distinct CDR3 sequences, approximately 17% occurring once. This rearrangement joins TRBV25-1 to TRBJ2-7, with a tentative D call TRBD2 (6 bases). The sample was blood. The clonotype was recovered from a man aged 25 to 40 with Graves' hyperthyroidism. The CDR3 protein is CAGSEWSGAPMGEQYF. CDR3 sequence (DNA): TGTGCCGGCAGTGAATGGTCGGGAGCCCCAATGGGCGAGCAGTACTTC.